A selection of T cell receptor beta chains follows, all from one sample in a study of CD8 T cells in Susac syndrome. A single record per CDR3 protein comes from TCRdb applying MiXCR to the immunoSEQ multiplex PCR reads. The data hold some 180,000 distinct CDR3 sequences, with about 95% observed a single time. Sample: CD4+ T cells from PBMCs. Receptors were obtained from a human donor in good health. CDR3s include the opening cysteine and the closing phenylalanine or tryptophan. A D gene is named only where the DNA matches it firmly. Size values are once, few and many counts, or a class for expanded clones, and some rows have none.

j_gene | d_gene | abundance | v_gene | len | CDR3nt | CDR3aa
TRBJ2-7 | NA | NA | TRBV30 | 14 | TGTGCCTGGATTCCGGGATTCAGCTCCTACGAGCAGTACTTC | CAWIPGFSSYEQYF
TRBJ2-3 | NA | NA | TRBV6-5 | 12 | TGTGCCAGCAGTTACCGAGGGGATACGCAGTATTTT | CASSYRGDTQYF
TRBJ2-1 | NA | NA | TRBV12-3/TRBV12-4 | 13 | TGTGCCAGCAGCGCCGGACGGTACAATGAGCAGTTCTTC | CASSAGRYNEQFF
TRBJ2-1 | TRBD2 | NA | TRBV28 | 15 | TGTGCCAGCAGAAACGCGGGGGAATCTTACAATGAGCAGTTCTTC | CASRNAGESYNEQFF
TRBJ2-1 | TRBD2 | NA | TRBV30 | 14 | TGTGCCTGGATCCCAGCTAGCGGGGCCAATGAGCAGTTCTTC | CAWIPASGANEQFF
TRBJ2-7 | NA | NA | TRBV28 | 14 | TGTGCCAGCAGTCAACAACTGGGGGTCTACGAGCAGTACTTC | CASSQQLGVYEQYF
TRBJ2-1 | TRBD2 | NA | TRBV2 | 14 | TGTGCCAGCAGTGTTCTAGCGGGAGCGAATGAGCAGTTCTTC | CASSVLAGANEQFF
TRBJ2-5 | TRBD1 | NA | TRBV11-2 | 16 | TGTGCCAGCAGCCCGGGACAGGGAATTTTATCAGAGACCCAGTACTTC | CASSPGQGILSETQYF
TRBJ2-7 | TRBD2 | NA | TRBV15 | 17 | TGTGCCACCAGCAGAGATACGGCTAGCGGATTCTCCTACGAGCAGTACTTC | CATSRDTASGFSYEQYF
TRBJ2-5 | NA | NA | TRBV20-1 | 16 | TGCAGTGCTAGAGATAGAGGACAGAATCCTCGTGGGACCCAGTACTTC | CSARDRGQNPRGTQYF
TRBJ2-1 | TRBD2 | NA | TRBV27 | 16 | TGTGCCAGCAAAAAACTAGCGGGAGGTTCATACAATGAGCAGTTCTTC | CASKKLAGGSYNEQFF
TRBJ2-3 | NA | NA | TRBV7-2 | 12 | TGTGCCAGCAGCTTCCAATCTAGTACGCAGTATTTT | CASSFQSSTQYF
TRBJ2-7 | NA | NA | TRBV29-1 | 13 | TGCAGCGTGAGGCGGACAAACACCTACGAGCAGTACTTC | CSVRRTNTYEQYF
TRBJ1-2 | NA | NA | TRBV12-3/TRBV12-4 | 13 | TGTGCCAGCAGTTTAGAGGGGGGTAACGGCTACACCTTC | CASSLEGGNGYTF
TRBJ2-1 | NA | NA | TRBV15 | 11 | TGTGCCACCAGCAGAGATGATGAGCAGTTCTTC | CATSRDDEQFF
TRBJ2-1 | NA | NA | TRBV4-2 | 18 | TGTGCCAGCAGCCAAGGGCTTGCGGGTGGAAGCGTTAAGGATGAGCAGTTCTTC | CASSQGLAGGSVKDEQFF
TRBJ1-1 | NA | NA | TRBV18 | 13 | TGTGCCAGCTCACGGTCGGGGAACACTGAAGCTTTCTTT | CASSRSGNTEAFF
TRBJ2-3 | NA | NA | TRBV29-1 | 13 | TGCAGCGTTGAAGGACTATTCACAGATACGCAGTATTTT | CSVEGLFTDTQYF
TRBJ2-3 | TRBD2 | NA | TRBV7-3 | 19 | TGTGCCAGCAGCCCAATGGCACCCACTAGCGGGAGTGGAGAAGATACGCAGTATTTT | CASSPMAPTSGSGEDTQYF
TRBJ2-7 | NA | NA | TRBV29-1 | 12 | TGCAGCGTTGGCTACCCTTTAGGCGAGCAGTACTTC | CSVGYPLGEQYF
TRBJ2-7 | TRBD1 | NA | TRBV29-1 | 11 | TGCAGCGTTGCTGGACAGGGTGAGCAGTACTTC | CSVAGQGEQYF
TRBJ2-1 | TRBD2 | few | TRBV18 | 15 | TGTGCCAGCTCTCCCGGACTAGCGGGAGGGAATGAGCAGTTCTTC | CASSPGLAGGNEQFF
TRBJ2-7 | NA | NA | TRBV3-1 | 15 | TGTGCCAGCAGCCGTCTTTCCGGGACACCGGGCGAGCAGTACTTC | CASSRLSGTPGEQYF
TRBJ2-7 | NA | NA | TRBV28 | 16 | TGTGCCAGCAGTTTATGGGGCGGAAGGATTTCCTACGAGCAGTACTTC | CASSLWGGRISYEQYF
TRBJ2-3 | NA | NA | TRBV5-4 | 13 | TGTGCCAGCAGCTTGGAAGTTGGGGATACGCAGTATTTT | CASSLEVGDTQYF
TRBJ2-5 | TRBD2 | NA | TRBV12-3/TRBV12-4 | 15 | TGTGCCAGCAGTTGGCTAGCGGGGAACGAAGAGACCCAGTACTTC | CASSWLAGNEETQYF
TRBJ2-3 | TRBD2 | NA | TRBV24-1 | 16 | TGTGCCACCAGTGACCCGGGACTACGGGCCACAGATACGCAGTATTTT | CATSDPGLRATDTQYF
TRBJ2-1 | TRBD2 | NA | TRBV28 | 16 | TGTGCCAGCAGTTCCGGGGTGCGGGGGATGTACAATGAGCAGTTCTTC | CASSSGVRGMYNEQFF
TRBJ2-1 | TRBD1 | NA | TRBV24-1 | 17 | TGTGCCACCAGTGATTACAGGGGCGGAACTTTGAACAATGAGCAGTTCTTC | CATSDYRGGTLNNEQFF
TRBJ2-2 | TRBD2 | NA | TRBV7-8 | 15 | TGTGCCAGCAGCTTTGATGGCCTAGCGGGAGGAGAGCTGTTTTTT | CASSFDGLAGGELFF
TRBJ1-5 | NA | once | TRBV20-1 | 13 | TGCAGTGCTAGGACAGGTTGGGATCAGCCCCAGCATTTT | CSARTGWDQPQHF
TRBJ2-3 | TRBD2 | NA | TRBV5-1 | 17 | TGCGCCAGCAGCTTGTCGGCTAGCGGGAGGGCCACAGATACGCAGTATTTT | CASSLSASGRATDTQYF
TRBJ2-2 | TRBD1 | NA | TRBV18 | 15 | TGTGCCAGCTCACCAAGGACAGGAGACACCGGGGAGCTGTTTTTT | CASSPRTGDTGELFF
TRBJ2-7 | TRBD2 | NA | TRBV7-2 | 13 | TGTGCCAGCAGCTTAAATGCGGGAGATGAGCAGTACTTC | CASSLNAGDEQYF
TRBJ2-7 | NA | NA | TRBV25-1 | 12 | TGTGCCAGCAGACGGAATCCCTACGAGCAGTACTTC | CASRRNPYEQYF
TRBJ2-5 | NA | few | TRBV7-3 | 13 | TGTGCCAGCAGCTCCTCCGGTCAAGAGACCCAGTACTTC | CASSSSGQETQYF
TRBJ1-5 | NA | NA | TRBV12-5 | 12 | TGTGCTAGTGGTTTCGACAATCAGCCCCAGCATTTT | CASGFDNQPQHF
TRBJ2-5 | TRBD1 | NA | TRBV29-1 | 13 | TGCAGCGTTGCTCCCACAGGGGTGGAGACCCAGTACTTC | CSVAPTGVETQYF
TRBJ2-1 | NA | NA | TRBV12-3/TRBV12-4 | 14 | TGTGCCAGCGTAAACAGGGACTCCTACAATGAGCAGTTCTTC | CASVNRDSYNEQFF
TRBJ1-2 | NA | NA | TRBV6-5 | 14 | TGTGCCAGCAGGAGACAGGTTGGAAACTATGGCTACACCTTC | CASRRQVGNYGYTF
TRBJ2-7 | NA | NA | TRBV20-1 | 13 | TGCAGTGCTGGCCCGGAGTTGTCGGGCGAGCAGTACTTC | CSAGPELSGEQYF
TRBJ1-2 | TRBD1 | NA | TRBV29-1 | 15 | TGCAGCGTTCTTTGGGCAGGGGGCACGAACTATGGCTACACCTTC | CSVLWAGGTNYGYTF
TRBJ2-1 | TRBD2 | NA | TRBV20-1 | 18 | TGCAGTGCTAACTCTGGTAGCGGGAGGGCCGGCTCCTACAATGAGCAGTTCTTC | CSANSGSGRAGSYNEQFF
TRBJ2-7 | TRBD2 | NA | TRBV6-5 | 13 | TGTGCCAGCAAACTAGCGGAATTCTACGAGCAGTACTTC | CASKLAEFYEQYF
TRBJ2-7 | NA | NA | TRBV6-5 | 13 | TGTGCCAGCAATAGGGGGGAGGCCTACGAGCAGTACTTC | CASNRGEAYEQYF
TRBJ1-5 | TRBD1 | NA | TRBV20-1 | 13 | TGCAGTGTTGGACAGGGTAATAATCAGCCCCAGCATTTT | CSVGQGNNQPQHF
TRBJ2-1 | NA | NA | TRBV29-1 | 11 | TGCAGCACCGAACGGGGGGCTGAGCAGTTCTTC | CSTERGAEQFF
TRBJ1-1 | NA | NA | TRBV5-5 | 16 | TGTGCCAGCAGCTCCCGGGCTGGTGGGGGTAACACTGAAGCTTTCTTT | CASSSRAGGGNTEAFF
TRBJ2-5 | NA | NA | TRBV7-2 | 16 | TGTGCCAGTACCCGGAGTAGCGGACCCGTAGGAGAGACCCAGTACTTC | CASTRSSGPVGETQYF
TRBJ1-1 | NA | NA | TRBV28 | 12 | TGTGCCAGCAGGCCCTCAGGGACTGAAGCTTTCTTT | CASRPSGTEAFF
TRBJ2-3 | NA | NA | TRBV20-1 | 10 | TGCAGTGCTGCCACAGATACGCAGTATTTT | CSAATDTQYF
TRBJ1-2 | TRBD1 | NA | TRBV3-1 | 17 | TGTGCCAGCAGCCAAGATAGGGCCGGGACAGCTAACTATGGCTACACCTTC | CASSQDRAGTANYGYTF
TRBJ2-7 | NA | NA | TRBV5-4 | 13 | TGTGCCAGCAGCTTGGATGTCGGGAACGAGCAGTACTTC | CASSLDVGNEQYF
TRBJ1-1 | NA | once | TRBV30 | 11 | TGTGCCTGGGTAGAAAGATCTGAAGCTTTCTTT | CAWVERSEAFF
TRBJ1-1 | NA | once | TRBV12-3/TRBV12-4 | 14 | TGTGCCAGCAGTTTAGTTAGCATGAACACTGAAGCTTTCTTT | CASSLVSMNTEAFF
TRBJ2-7 | TRBD2 | NA | TRBV7-2 | 15 | TGTGCCAGCAGCTTCGGTGGCGGGAGCTCCTACGAGCAGTACTTC | CASSFGGGSSYEQYF
TRBJ2-1 | NA | NA | TRBV5-4 | 11 | TGTGCCAGCAGCTTCAACTATAAGCAGTTCTTC | CASSFNYKQFF
TRBJ2-5 | NA | NA | TRBV15 | 15 | TGTGCCACCAGCAGGGAGACATCTCAGCAAGAGACCCAGTACTTC | CATSRETSQQETQYF
TRBJ1-3 | NA | NA | TRBV20-1 | 12 | TGCAGTGCGTTGGCAACTGGAAACACCATATATTTT | CSALATGNTIYF